This record concerns one T cell receptor beta chain sequence. Its target antigen remains unknown. No much larger clonotype is one base removed from it; base qualities were not supplied. The sample belongs to a study of T cell changes during pregnancy in multiple sclerosis (dated by TCRdb to the late 2010s). General notes on the study: The study examined how the T cell repertoire changed over the course of pregnancy in women with multiple sclerosis.

Libraries were built with the immunoSEQ multiplex PCR assay. The table was pulled from immuneACCESS by TCRdb, which kept in-frame rearrangements only. Such tables lose some clones; where checked, under half of the loss comes from unresolved V genes, and the rest has no known cause. Within this sample are about 120,000 clones, with 80% to 95% of them counted one time only. The ten largest clones capture 1.5% of the sample. The CDR3 has 14 amino acids, counting the end cysteine and phenylalanine. Only the CDR3 portion is preserved as DNA: 42 bases, with reading frame beginning at the first base. From a lookup of the germline V gene, CDR1 and CDR2 are SGHRS and YFSETQ. V and J are trimmed by 4 bases and 1 base, and the gene matches miss 5 bases of the junction.

Recombination linked TRBV5-1 to TRBJ2-7; TRBD2 fits 7 bases in the junction. The sample in question was peripheral blood, obtained in the third trimester of pregnancy. This TCR came from a female donor with multiple sclerosis, enrolled in a pregnancy study. Read as DNA, the sequence is TGCGCCAGCAGCCTAGGACTAGAATCCTACGAGCAGTACTTC. Its translation reads: CASSLGLESYEQYF. When the CDR3 is completed using the reference TRBV5-1 and TRBJ2-7 genes on either side, the full variable domain is KAGVTQTPRYLIKTRGQQVTLSCSPISGHRSVSWYQQTPGQGLQFLFEYFSETQRNKGNFPGRFSGRQFSNSRSEMNVSTLELGDSALYLCASSLGLESYEQYFGPGTRLTVT.